This TCR beta chain was captured in a study of T cells in narcolepsy. Study-wide context: Donors had narcolepsy type 1 or type 2, or were healthy controls.

This clone was counted a few times. Using immunoSEQ multiplex PCR, the repertoire was profiled, and TCRdb retains in-frame clones only, with some absent. The profile shows fewer than 35,000 clones, 82% of them singletons. This TCR was sampled from a human donor with narcolepsy. The specimen was CD45RA- memory CD4+ T cells from PBMCs.

The CDR3 here is CASSLSLQGGDTEAFF. In DNA form, the CDR3 reads TGTGCCAGCAGTTTATCCCTACAGGGAGGCGACACTGAAGCTTTCTTT. V gene TRBV28 combines with J gene TRBJ1-1; D possibly corresponds to TRBD1 (6 bases). V lost 1 base and J lost 3, with 15 bases in between. Germline CDR1 is MDHEN and CDR2 is SYDVKM. The CDR3 covers 16 residues.